These 28 T cell receptor beta chains were all obtained from the same sample, sequenced in a study of T cell clonotyping in hematopoietic cell transplantation. Time point here: recipient sample about 28 days before transplant, after cytoreduction. The data were produced by immunoSEQ multiplex PCR, yet TCRdb's version contains in-frame clones alone and is incomplete. The top ten clones hold 1.5% to 2% of a sample with tens of thousands of clones, 95% of them seen once. Source: peripheral blood mononuclear cells, taken before stem cell transplant. These receptor sequences come from a man between 40 and 49 years old with chronic myeloid leukemia. Some clones in this sample may be carry-over from other donors' samples.

As concerns this clone: A read error may produce the germline difference seen at one junction end. This sequence joins TRBV28 and TRBJ2-7; 8 positions match TRBD2. This CDR3 is 18 amino acids long. The germline V gene has CDR1 MDHEN and CDR2 SYDVKM. CDR3 in DNA: TGTGCCAGCAGCTCGAGAGGACAACTAGCGGACCGTTTAATTGGGGCGGACTTC. Translated: CASSSRGQLADRLIGADF.

The chain is built from TRBV28 and TRBJ1-4; D ambiguous. CDR3 length: 11 residues. Germline lookup yields CDR1 MDHEN and CDR2 SYDVKM. V lost 9 bases and J lost 6, with 8 bases in between. For the CDR3, the DNA is TGTGCCAGTGGACCCTATGAAAAACTGTTTTTT. Its protein is CASGPYEKLFF.

This rearrangement joins TRBV7-3 to TRBJ2-7; a possible D gene is TRBD2 (6 bases). With 5 bases removed from V and 3 bases from J, the gap between germline ends came to 14 bases. In germline, CDR1 is SGHTA, CDR2 FQGTGA. The CDR3 covers 14 residues. In DNA, the CDR3 is TGTGCCAGCAGCCCCCGTCCCGGGGGCTACGAGCAGTACTTC. Its translation is CASSPRPGGYEQYF.

The chain recombines TRBV9 with TRBJ1-2, with D perhaps TRBD1 (5 bases). Germline lookup yields CDR1 SGDLS and CDR2 YYNGEE. V was clipped by 6 bases and J by 3 bases, with 18 bases between them. The CDR3 is made up of 15 amino acids. The CDR3 loop is CASKGSSAGDYGYTF. As DNA, the CDR3 is TGTGCCAGCAAGGGGTCGTCCGCTGGGGACTATGGCTACACCTTC.

The J gene is TRBJ2-4, the V gene TRBV7-3; D may match TRBD1 or TRBD2 (5 bases each). The CDR3 contains 15 residues. V was pared by 5 bases and J by 5 bases, with 16 bases between. CDR1 SGHTA and CDR2 FQGTGA come from the germline V gene. The CDR3 here is CASSLTRGEQNIQYF. CDR3 bases: TGTGCCAGCAGCCTGACCCGAGGGGAACAAAACATTCAGTACTTC.

The chain is built from TRBV27 and TRBJ1-2, with TRBD1 matching over 9 bases. CDR1 and CDR2 from the germline V gene are MNHEY and SMNVEV (reference sequence). The CDR3 totals 17 residues. After removal of 3 bases from V and 1 base from J, the junction contained 9 bases not matched to a gene. In DNA form, the CDR3 reads TGTGCCAGCAGTTTCCTCCGGGCGGGACAGGGTAACTATGGCTACACCTTC. Protein: CASSFLRAGQGNYGYTF.

The gene calls are TRBV30 and TRBJ1-3; unclear D gene. Trimming cost V 3 bases and J 2 bases, with 11 bases left between them. Germline V gene lookup returns CDR1 GTSNPN and CDR2 SVGIG (reference sequence). The CDR3 extends over 14 amino acids. CDR3 nucleotide sequence: TGTGCCTGGAGGCCACCAGGTACTGGAAACACCATATATTTT. Its protein is CAWRPPGTGNTIYF.

The rearrangement joins TRBV7-9 to TRBJ1-4; 7 bases map to TRBD1. The CDR3 is made up of 15 amino acids. From germline, CDR1 is SEHNR and CDR2 FQNEAQ (reference sequence). Trimming cost V 5 bases and J 3 bases; bases outside gene matches: 6. Written as DNA, the CDR3 is TGTGCCAGCAGCGAGGGGACAGTACCTAATGAAAAACTGTTTTTT. Its translation: CASSEGTVPNEKLFF.

The chain joins TRBV29-1 to TRBJ2-1, with 8 bases lining up with TRBD1. CDR3 length: 13 amino acids. CDR1 and CDR2 (germline): SQVTM, ANQGSEA. J gave up 14 bases and V 3 bases, and 12 bases lay outside the gene matches. The CDR3 region is CSVEGTGQIGKFF. The CDR3 DNA follows: TGCAGCGTTGAGGGGACAGGACAAATCGGGAAGTTCTTC.

This sequence joins TRBV19 and TRBJ1-2; no clear D gene. In germline, CDR1 is LNHDA, CDR2 SQIVND (reference sequence). CDR3 length equals 12 residues. Trimming took 9 bases from V and 3 from J, leaving 11 bases between them. The CDR3 reads CASRTAYYGYTF. The CDR3 nucleotides read TGTGCCAGCCGCACAGCTTACTATGGCTACACCTTC.

V and J are TRBV4-2 and TRBJ2-2; D gene uncertain. Trimming took off 4 bases at V and 6 bases at J, with 9 bases between the two ends. Germline V gene data show CDR1 as LGHNA and CDR2 as YNFKEQ. There are 13 residues in the CDR3. CDR3 loop: CASSPKRSGELFF. In nucleotides, the CDR3 is TGTGCCAGCAGCCCCAAAAGGTCCGGGGAGCTGTTTTTT.

The J gene is TRBJ2-1, the V gene TRBV30; tentatively, D is TRBD2 (5 bases). The CDR3 is 12 amino acids. V gave up 8 bases and J gave up 5 bases, with 13 bases separating them. Germline CDR1 reads GTSNPN; CDR2 reads SVGIG (reference sequence). CDR3 amino acids: CASAPGNNEQFF. Written as DNA, the CDR3 is TGTGCCAGCGCACCGGGAAACAATGAGCAGTTCTTC.

The rearrangement joins TRBV5-1 to TRBJ2-3, with a weak D call TRBD1 (7 bases). CDR1 is SGHRS and CDR2 is YFSETQ in the germline V gene. This CDR3 region has 18 residues. V was clipped by 0 bases and J by 0 bases, with 17 bases between them. The CDR3 nucleotides are TGCGCCAGCAGCTTGGAGGGCAGGGGGGCCCTTAGCACAGATACGCAGTATTTT. The encoded protein is CASSLEGRGALSTDTQYF.

The CDR3 region is CASSDSLYEQYF. Written as DNA, the CDR3 is TGTGCCAGTTCCGACTCTCTCTACGAGCAGTACTTC. The J gene is TRBJ2-7, the V gene TRBV19; D is ambiguous. CDR1 LNHDA and CDR2 SQIVND come from the germline V gene (reference sequence). This CDR3 has 12 residues. Trimming left V 8 bases short and J 3 bases short, with 11 bases between.

The V gene is TRBV21-1, the J gene TRBJ1-5; the D call of TRBD1 is as the table states it, not checked on the DNA. TRBV21-1 is marked as a pseudogene. CDR3 length equals 18 residues. CDR3 amino acids: CASSKPGPGVTWDQPQHF. CDR3 sequence (DNA): TGTGCCAGCAGCAAACCTGGCCCAGGGGTTACATGGGATCAGCCCCAGCATTTT.

The V and J genes are TRBV27 and TRBJ2-3, with 7 bases identical to TRBD2. This CDR3 is 14 amino acids long. J gave up 5 bases and V 6 bases, and 8 bases lay outside the gene matches. Germline V CDR1 and CDR2: MNHEY, SMNVEV (reference sequence). DNA for the CDR3: TGTGCCAGCAGCAAGGGAGGGGTAGGAGATACGCAGTATTTT. It specifies CASSKGGVGDTQYF.

The CDR3 sequence is CASTGRTGSISSYEQYF. CDR3 DNA: TGTGCCAGTACAGGTCGGACAGGGTCGATTTCGAGCTACGAGCAGTACTTC. The chain is built from TRBV19 and TRBJ2-7; 8 positions match TRBD1. Trimming took 7 bases from V and 3 from J; bases not matched to a gene: 17. Germline-derived CDR1 and CDR2 are LNHDA and SQIVND (reference sequence). The CDR3 is 17 amino acids.

This chain links TRBV27 with TRBJ2-5; a possible D gene is TRBD2 (7 bases). CDR3 length: 14 residues. Germline V gene sequence: CDR1 MNHEY, CDR2 SMNVEV (reference sequence). V was cut by 5 bases and J by 4 bases, with 14 bases left in between. As DNA, the CDR3 is TGTGCCAGCAGTCTGAGGGGGGGGTCAGAGACCCAGTACTTC. It codes for CASSLRGGSETQYF.

The V and J genes are TRBV5-6 and TRBJ1-3; D is unclear. The CDR3 is made up of 14 amino acids. CDR1 and CDR2 from the germline V gene are SGHDT and YYEEEE. The germline V and J ends were trimmed by 0 bases and 0 bases, with 4 bases remaining between them. The CDR3 spells CASSLGVSGNTIYF. The CDR3 region has the DNA TGTGCCAGCAGCTTGGGAGTCTCTGGAAACACCATATATTTT.

The rearrangement uses TRBV6-5 and TRBJ1-2; D not resolved. Germline V gives CDR1 MNHEY, CDR2 SVGAGI. CDR3 length equals 15 residues. V was trimmed by 6 bases and J by 4 bases, leaving 18 bases between them. This CDR3 is CASSPATDLGYGYTF. CDR3 sequence (DNA): TGTGCCAGCAGCCCTGCTACGGACTTGGGCTATGGCTACACCTTC.

J is TRBJ1-3 and V is TRBV19; 7 bases match TRBD1. Trimming removed 6 bases from V and 0 bases from J; junction bases left unmatched: 8. The CDR3 sequence is 16 residues long. Germline V gene data show CDR1 as LNHDA and CDR2 as SQIVND (reference sequence). The CDR3 region is CASSLGQTSSGNTIYF. CDR3 sequence (DNA): TGTGCCAGTAGCCTGGGACAGACGAGCTCTGGAAACACCATATATTTT. Looking up the rest from reference TRBV19 and TRBJ1-3 gives the full variable domain: DGGITQSPKYLFRKEGQNVTLSCEQNLNHDAMYWYRQDPGQGLRLIYYSQIVNDFQKGDIAEGYSVSREKKESFPLTVTSAQKNPTAFYLCASSLGQTSSGNTIYFGEGSWLTVV.

V and J are TRBV7-8 and TRBJ2-2; D uncertain. The germline gives CDR1 SGHVS, CDR2 FQNEAQ. The CDR3 sequence is 14 residues long. V was shortened by 2 bases and J by 1 base, with 5 bases between the two germline ends. CDR3 DNA: TGTGCCAGCAGCTTAACGGAGAACACCGGGGAGCTGTTTTTT. This encodes CASSLTENTGELFF.

The chain is built from TRBV6-1 and TRBJ1-4; possibly TRBD1 for D (6 bases). The V gene's germline CDR1 is MNHNS and CDR2 SASEGT. The length of the CDR3 is 15 residues. Trimming removed 4 bases from V and 5 bases from J, with 14 bases in between. The CDR3 bases are TGTGCCAGCAGTGGGAGGACAGCCTCAAATGAAAAACTGTTTTTT. It translates to CASSGRTASNEKLFF.

CDR3 sequence (DNA): TGCGCCAGCAGCCAAGAGGGGATAGCGGGGATTCCAGATACGCAGTATTTT. Translation gives CASSQEGIAGIPDTQYF. The chain uses TRBV4-3 and TRBJ2-3, with 8 positions matching TRBD2. Germline V gene data show CDR1 as LGHNA and CDR2 as YSLEER. The CDR3 is made up of 17 amino acids. The V gene end was trimmed by 0 bases and the J gene end by 4 bases; junction bases not matched to a gene: 9.

V and J are TRBV6-5 and TRBJ2-7, with 7 bases matching TRBD1. The CDR3 loop spans 15 amino acids. The V and J ends lost 6 bases and 1 base, in that order; junction bases with no gene match: 9. Germline CDR1 and CDR2: MNHEY and SVGAGI. The CDR3 region is CASSAAGTASYEQYF. DNA of the CDR3: TGTGCCAGCAGCGCTGCCGGGACAGCTTCCTACGAGCAGTACTTC.

This clone was observed a single time. V usage is TRBV5-4 and J usage is TRBJ2-7; no reliable D call. V was trimmed by 5 bases and J by 2 bases, leaving 11 bases between them. CDR3 size: 13 residues. From germline, CDR1 is SGHNT and CDR2 YYREEE (reference sequence). The CDR3 nucleotides read TGTGCCAGCAGTCTCGGGTCCACCTACGAGCAGTACTTC. This encodes CASSLGSTYEQYF.

This clone was recorded only once. The V gene is TRBV25-1, the J gene TRBJ2-7; D is undetermined. Germline lookup yields CDR1 MGHDK and CDR2 SYGVNS. This CDR3 is built from 14 residues. Between the trimmed V and J ends, which lost 6 bases and 7 bases, there was a span of 19 bases. CDR3 nucleotide sequence: TGTGCCAGCAGCCCAGTATCCTTTAGTGGTGAGCAGTACTTC. Translation: CASSPVSFSGEQYF.

This sequence joins TRBV4-1 and TRBJ2-5, with 7 bases that match TRBD1. The end of the DNA aligns better with TRBJ2-7, so the J call may be wrong. Germline CDR1 MGHRA, CDR2 YSYEKL. The CDR3 extends over 15 amino acids. DNA of the CDR3: TGCGCCAGCAGCCGACAGGGAGACAACTCCTACGAGCAGTACTTC. Translated: CASSRQGDNSYEQYF.